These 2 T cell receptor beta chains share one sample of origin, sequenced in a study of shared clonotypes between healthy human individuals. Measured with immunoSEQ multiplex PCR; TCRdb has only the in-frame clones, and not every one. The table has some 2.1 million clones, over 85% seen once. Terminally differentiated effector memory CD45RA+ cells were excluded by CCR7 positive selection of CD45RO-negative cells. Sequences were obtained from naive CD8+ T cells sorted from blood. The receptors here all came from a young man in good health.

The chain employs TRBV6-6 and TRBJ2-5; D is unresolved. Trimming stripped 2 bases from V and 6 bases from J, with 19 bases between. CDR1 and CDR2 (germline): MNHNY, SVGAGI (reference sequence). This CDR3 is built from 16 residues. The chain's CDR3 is CASSYTKSPLKKTQYF. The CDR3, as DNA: TGTGCCAGCAGTTACACCAAATCCCCCTTAAAAAAGACCCAGTACTTC.

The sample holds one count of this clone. The CDR3 region is CASSPRLAGSSYNEQFF. The CDR3, as DNA: TGTGCCAGCAGCCCTAGACTAGCGGGTAGCTCCTACAATGAGCAGTTCTTC. V and J are TRBV7-2 and TRBJ2-1; 10 nucleotides line up with TRBD2. The ends lost 5 bases at V and 0 bases at J; junction bases unmatched: 7. Germline CDR1 reads SGHTA; CDR2 reads FQGNSA. CDR3 size: 17 residues.